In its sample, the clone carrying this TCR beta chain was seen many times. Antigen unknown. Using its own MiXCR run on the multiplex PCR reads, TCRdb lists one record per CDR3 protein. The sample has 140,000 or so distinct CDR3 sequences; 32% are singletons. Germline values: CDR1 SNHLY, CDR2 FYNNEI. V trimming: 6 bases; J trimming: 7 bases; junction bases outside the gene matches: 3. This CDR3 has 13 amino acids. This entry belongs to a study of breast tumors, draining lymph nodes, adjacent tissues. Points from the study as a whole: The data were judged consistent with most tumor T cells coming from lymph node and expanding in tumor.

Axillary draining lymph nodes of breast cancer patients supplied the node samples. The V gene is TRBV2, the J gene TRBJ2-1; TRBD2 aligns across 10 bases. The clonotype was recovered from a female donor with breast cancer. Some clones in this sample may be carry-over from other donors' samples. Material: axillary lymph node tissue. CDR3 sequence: CASSLAGVNEQFF. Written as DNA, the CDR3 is TGTGCCAGCAGCCTAGCGGGGGTGAATGAGCAGTTCTTC.